Listed below are T cell receptor beta chains from one sample, sequenced in a study of blood T cell repertoires in COVID-19. The assay was immunoSEQ multiplex PCR, and TCRdb's table has in-frame clones only and misses some. The sample consists of 59,000 or so clones, approximately 90% of them appearing once. The sample was peripheral blood. The receptor source for this set is a human donor in a cohort sampled during active COVID-19. Both conserved end residues are part of each CDR3. Each record gives: clone size, D gene, J gene, V gene, CDR3 DNA, CDR3 protein. D genes are given only for firm matches. A clone size is listed for some rows: how often the clone was seen (once, few, many), or a class if it is expanded.

abundance: -
d_gene: -
j_gene: TRBJ2-1
v_gene: TRBV11-3
CDR3nt: TGTGCCAGCAGCTTACGAGGGGGAGCCTACAATGAGCAGTTCTTC
CDR3aa: CASSLRGGAYNEQFF

abundance: few
d_gene: -
j_gene: TRBJ2-7
v_gene: TRBV19
CDR3nt: TGTGCCAGTAGCGCCGGGACTTACTACGAGCAGTACTTC
CDR3aa: CASSAGTYYEQYF

abundance: -
d_gene: TRBD2
j_gene: TRBJ2-3
v_gene: TRBV5-1
CDR3nt: TGCGCCAGCAGCTTGGATTCTAGCGGCGTAGATACGCAGTATTTT
CDR3aa: CASSLDSSGVDTQYF

abundance: -
d_gene: TRBD2
j_gene: TRBJ2-7
v_gene: TRBV25-1
CDR3nt: TGTGCCAGCAGTGAGCCGGGACTAGCGGGATACGAGCAGTACTTC
CDR3aa: CASSEPGLAGYEQYF

abundance: -
d_gene: TRBD2
j_gene: TRBJ2-7
v_gene: TRBV6-2/TRBV6-3
CDR3nt: TGTGCCAGCAGTTACGATGCGGGAGGGCCCTTTACCTACGAGCAGTACTTC
CDR3aa: CASSYDAGGPFTYEQYF

abundance: -
d_gene: -
j_gene: TRBJ2-2
v_gene: TRBV3-1/TRBV3-2
CDR3nt: TGTGCCAGCAGCCAAGCGGGAGCGTACAACACCGGGGAGCTGTTTTTT
CDR3aa: CASSQAGAYNTGELFF

abundance: once
d_gene: TRBD2
j_gene: TRBJ2-5
v_gene: TRBV7-3
CDR3nt: TGTGCCAGCAGCTTTAGCGGGAGTCTTAGGGAGACCCAGTACTTC
CDR3aa: CASSFSGSLRETQYF

abundance: once
d_gene: TRBD1
j_gene: TRBJ1-1
v_gene: TRBV28
CDR3nt: TGTGCCAGCAGTCCACCTCCGGGACAGGGCCGGACTGAAGCTTTCTTT
CDR3aa: CASSPPPGQGRTEAFF

abundance: -
d_gene: TRBD1
j_gene: TRBJ1-5
v_gene: TRBV24-1
CDR3nt: TGTGCCACCGCAGAAGCGGGACAGGGTATAGTTCAGCCCCAGCATTTT
CDR3aa: CATAEAGQGIVQPQHF

abundance: -
d_gene: -
j_gene: TRBJ1-5
v_gene: TRBV7-9
CDR3nt: TGTGCCAGCAGCCCGCCCGGCGACAACTATCAGCCCCAGCATTTT
CDR3aa: CASSPPGDNYQPQHF

abundance: -
d_gene: -
j_gene: TRBJ2-3
v_gene: TRBV24-1
CDR3nt: TGTGCCACCAGGCAAGGGACGGGAGGCACAGATACGCAGTATTTT
CDR3aa: CATRQGTGGTDTQYF

abundance: -
d_gene: TRBD1
j_gene: TRBJ2-7
v_gene: TRBV6-2/TRBV6-3
CDR3nt: TGTGCCAGCAGTTCCCCCGGGAACAGGGGCTACGAGCAGTACTTC
CDR3aa: CASSSPGNRGYEQYF

abundance: -
d_gene: TRBD2
j_gene: TRBJ2-3
v_gene: TRBV28
CDR3nt: TGTGCCAGCAGTTTAACTAGCGGGAGGTCTGATACGCAGTATTTT
CDR3aa: CASSLTSGRSDTQYF

abundance: once
d_gene: TRBD1
j_gene: TRBJ2-4
v_gene: TRBV6-5
CDR3nt: TGTGCCAGCAGTTACGACAGGGAGGCCAAAAACATTCAGTACTTC
CDR3aa: CASSYDREAKNIQYF